One sample yielded the 32 T cell receptor beta chains listed below, sequenced in a study of shared clonotypes between healthy human individuals. Sequencing used immunoSEQ multiplex PCR; TCRdb keeps in-frame clones, though not all of them. The sample consists of about a million clones, roughly 70% of them appearing once. Specimen: memory CD4+ T cells sorted from blood. Stated subset: CD45RA-negative fraction. The source of these receptors is a man aged 18 to 30 in good health.

The chain couples TRBV6-5 to TRBJ1-4; D is unclear. In germline, CDR1 is MNHEY, CDR2 SVGAGI. Trimming pared 6 bases from V and 0 bases from J, leaving 11 bases between. This CDR3 is built from 15 residues. The CDR3 DNA is TGTGCCAGCAGAGGTGACCCCCCAACTAATGAAAAACTGTTTTTT. It yields the protein CASRGDPPTNEKLFF.

This clone was seen more than once but under ten times. The rearrangement uses TRBV10-2 and TRBJ2-1; no definite D call. The germline CDR1 and CDR2 sequences are WSHSY and SAAADI. V lost 5 bases, J lost 9 bases, and 14 bases lay in between. There are 13 residues in the CDR3. CDR3: CASSSAASSEQFF. The CDR3, as DNA: TGCGCCAGCAGTTCCGCGGCGTCTAGTGAGCAGTTCTTC.

The rearrangement links TRBV5-6 to TRBJ2-4, with a weak D call TRBD2 (5 bases). The germline gives CDR1 SGHDT, CDR2 YYEEEE. The CDR3 totals 14 residues. V was shortened by 4 bases and J by 5 bases, with 13 bases between the two germline ends. Here the CDR3 reads CASSRRGSENIQYF. In nucleotides, the CDR3 is TGTGCCAGCAGCCGTCGAGGGTCGGAAAACATTCAGTACTTC.

The CDR3 is CATSRGRGSGANVLTF. CDR3 sequence (DNA): TGTGCCACCAGCAGAGGGAGGGGATCTGGGGCCAACGTCCTGACTTTC. The chain joins TRBV15 to TRBJ2-6; D is perhaps TRBD2 (6 bases). With 1 base removed from V and 1 base from J, the gap between germline ends came to 8 bases. CDR1 is LNHNV, CDR2 YYDKDF, per germline (reference sequence). The CDR3 extends over 16 amino acids.

The J gene is TRBJ1-5, the V gene TRBV28, with D possibly being TRBD1 (5 bases). CDR1 MDHEN and CDR2 SYDVKM come from the germline V gene. The CDR3 length is 15 residues. V lost 5 bases to trimming and J lost 6 bases, with 17 bases between them. For the CDR3, the DNA is TGTGCCAGCAGTGACGGAGAAGGGGCGGCTCAGCCCCAGCATTTT. Translation gives CASSDGEGAAQPQHF.

The genes are TRBV21-1 and TRBJ2-7. TRBV21-1 represents a pseudogene. The CDR3 totals 14 residues. This CDR3 reads CASSKTSGLGEQYF. The CDR3 region has the DNA TGTGCCAGCAGCAAGACCTCGGGCCTCGGCGAGCAGTACTTC.

This sequence joins TRBV6-5 and TRBJ1-6; 7 nucleotides line up with TRBD1. This CDR3 region has 16 residues. V was pared by 0 bases and J by 6 bases, with 5 bases of the junction left unmatched. Germline V gene lookup returns CDR1 MNHEY and CDR2 SVGAGI. Written as DNA, the CDR3 is TGTGCCAGCAGTTACTCTGCAGGGGGGGGTAATTCACCCCTCCACTTT. This encodes CASSYSAGGGNSPLHF.

This clone was detected many times. The chain carries TRBV11-2 and TRBJ2-5, with D perhaps matching TRBD1 or TRBD2 (5 bases each). Trimming pared 2 bases from V and 2 bases from J, leaving 12 bases between. The germline CDR1 and CDR2 sequences are SGHAT and FQNNGV. The CDR3 loop spans 15 amino acids. CDR3 amino acids: CASSLNVGVQETQYF. DNA of the CDR3: TGTGCCAGCAGCTTAAACGTGGGGGTACAAGAGACCCAGTACTTC.

On this clone itself: Other DNA sequences in the sample encode the same CDR3. The CDR3 loop reads CSARRADTQYF. Here the CDR3 DNA reads TGCAGTGCTAGAAGGGCAGATACGCAGTATTTT. The chain employs TRBV20-1 and TRBJ2-3; unclear D gene. Per germline, CDR1 DFQATT and CDR2 SNEGSKA (reference sequence). V was shortened by 2 bases and J by 4 bases, with 4 bases between the two germline ends. The CDR3 runs 11 residues.

The table lists this clone with a count of one. The chain couples TRBV14 to TRBJ1-1; TRBD1 matches 7 bases. V shed 2 bases and J 5 bases; nucleotides not matched to a gene: 5. Germline lookup yields CDR1 SGHDN and CDR2 FVKESK. The CDR3 is 14 residues long. CDR3 coding DNA: TGTGCCAGCAGCCAAATACAGGGGTGGACTGAAGCTTTCTTT. It encodes CASSQIQGWTEAFF.

For the CDR3, the DNA is TGTGCCAGCAGCACCGGGACTAGCGGGAGAGCTGGGACCCAGTACTTC. It codes for CASSTGTSGRAGTQYF. The J gene is TRBJ2-5, the V gene TRBV2; 14 bases agree with TRBD2. V was pared by 6 bases and J by 7 bases, with 10 bases of the junction left unmatched. The CDR3 runs 16 residues. Germline V CDR1 and CDR2: SNHLY, FYNNEI.

The rearrangement joins TRBV28 to TRBJ1-2; TRBD1 matches 8 bases. Per germline, CDR1 MDHEN and CDR2 SYDVKM. This CDR3 has 13 amino acids. The V and J ends lost 6 bases and 8 bases, in that order; junction bases with no gene match: 8. The CDR3 sequence is CASRTGEVGGYTF. As DNA, the CDR3 is TGTGCCAGCAGGACAGGGGAGGTGGGAGGCTACACCTTC.

The chain couples TRBV7-2 to TRBJ2-7, with D tentatively TRBD1 or TRBD2 (5 bases each). V was trimmed by 5 bases and J by 5 bases, leaving 13 bases between them. CDR3 size: 13 residues. The V gene's germline CDR1 is SGHTA and CDR2 FQGNSA. In nucleotides, the CDR3 is TGTGCCAGCAGCCCCGGGACCACCCACGAGCAGTACTTC. As protein: CASSPGTTHEQYF. Variable domain in full (rest from reference TRBV7-2 and TRBJ2-7): GAGVSQSPSNKVTEKGKDVELRCDPISGHTALYWYRQSLGQGLEFLIYFQGNSAPDKSGLPSDRFSAERTGGSVSTLTIQRTQQEDSAVYLCASSPGTTHEQYFGPGTRLTVT.

The rearrangement uses TRBV7-9 and TRBJ2-7; 7 bases agree with TRBD2. Trimming cost V 5 bases and J 6 bases; bases outside gene matches: 10. Per germline, CDR1 SEHNR and CDR2 FQNEAQ (reference sequence). The CDR3 runs to 14 residues. Written as DNA, the CDR3 is TGTGCCAGCAGCCCCTGGACGGGGGAGGGCGAGCAGTACTTC. Residues: CASSPWTGEGEQYF.

A word on this clone: Other DNA sequences within the sample encode an identical CDR3. V usage is TRBV6-6 and J usage is TRBJ1-1, with D hard to call. Germline assignment: CDR1 MNHNY and CDR2 SVGAGI (reference sequence). The CDR3 loop spans 12 amino acids. Deletions cut 4 bases from V and 5 bases from J, with 8 bases between. CDR3 sequence reads: CASSSPGTEAFF. The CDR3 DNA reads as TGTGCCAGCAGTTCCCCTGGGACTGAAGCTTTCTTT.

This chain uses TRBV28 with TRBJ1-2; a possible D gene is TRBD1 (5 bases). Looked up from germline, CDR1 is MDHEN and CDR2 is SYDVKM. The CDR3 runs to 14 residues. The germline V and J ends were trimmed by 5 bases and 1 base, with 11 bases remaining between them. CDR3 bases: TGTGCCAGCAGTATTAAGACAGTTAACTATGGCTACACCTTC. This codes for CASSIKTVNYGYTF.

The chain has TRBV7-2 and TRBJ2-4; 7 bases fit TRBD1. V was clipped by 5 bases and J by 7 bases; unmatched bases: 5. The CDR3 length is 13 residues. The V gene's germline CDR1 is SGHTA and CDR2 FQGNSA. The CDR3 region has the DNA TGTGCCAGCAGCAAGACAGGGATGAACATTCAGTACTTC. Its translation is CASSKTGMNIQYF.

The chain is built from TRBV6-1 and TRBJ1-5, with a possible D match to TRBD1 (5 bases). CDR3 length equals 17 residues. Germline V gene lookup returns CDR1 MNHNS and CDR2 SASEGT. V dropped 3 bases and J dropped 2 bases, with 17 bases sitting between them. CDR3 in DNA: TGTGCCAGCAGTGATCCAGGGCGGGGTCTCGGCAATCAGCCCCAGCATTTT. As protein: CASSDPGRGLGNQPQHF.

The chain recombines TRBV19 with TRBJ1-2; D is unclear. Germline V gene lookup returns CDR1 LNHDA and CDR2 SQIVND (reference sequence). There are 15 residues in the CDR3. V shed 6 bases and J shed 8 bases, with 22 bases lying between them. The CDR3 here is CASRENYLRMGGYTF. In DNA form, the CDR3 reads TGTGCCAGTAGGGAGAACTACCTCAGGATGGGCGGCTACACCTTC. Full variable domain (missing parts from reference TRBV19 and TRBJ1-2): DGGITQSPKYLFRKEGQNVTLSCEQNLNHDAMYWYRQDPGQGLRLIYYSQIVNDFQKGDIAEGYSVSREKKESFPLTVTSAQKNPTAFYLCASRENYLRMGGYTFGSGTRLTVV.

This clone has more than one count but fewer than ten. The gene calls are TRBV2 and TRBJ1-6; 10 nucleotides agree with TRBD1. Germline V gene lookup returns CDR1 SNHLY and CDR2 FYNNEI. There are 15 residues in the CDR3. V trimming: 8 bases; J trimming: 9 bases; junction bases outside the gene matches: 10. CDR3 region: CASARRQGASSPLHF. As DNA, the CDR3 is TGTGCCAGCGCTCGACGACAGGGGGCGAGTTCACCCCTCCACTTT.

The V gene is TRBV19, the J gene TRBJ1-2, with 8 bases fitting TRBD1. From germline, CDR1 is LNHDA and CDR2 SQIVND (reference sequence). J lost 2 bases, V lost 4 bases, and 6 bases had no gene match. CDR3 size: 15 residues. The CDR3 here is CASSKPQGANYGYTF. The CDR3 DNA follows: TGTGCCAGTAGTAAACCCCAGGGGGCAAACTATGGCTACACCTTC.

The chain is built from TRBV7-8 and TRBJ2-5, with TRBD1 as a possible D gene (6 bases). Per the germline V gene, CDR1 is SGHVS and CDR2 is FQNEAQ. V lost 1 base, J lost 4 bases, and 16 bases lay in between. The CDR3 totals 16 residues. CDR3 in DNA: TGTGCCAGCAGCTTAGTTGCCCAGGGGAATTCAGAGACCCAGTACTTC. Translation: CASSLVAQGNSETQYF.

This clone was seen a few times. The chain couples TRBV5-1 to TRBJ1-1; 7 nucleotides align to TRBD1. The CDR3 spans 16 residues. Looked up from germline, CDR1 is SGHRS and CDR2 is YFSETQ. V gave up 4 bases and J gave up 4 bases; unmatched junction bases: 13. Here the CDR3 DNA reads TGCGCCAGCAGCCCCCGTCCAGGGGGAGGGGGCACTGAAGCTTTCTTT. Its protein is CASSPRPGGGGTEAFF.

This chain uses TRBV5-1 with TRBJ1-4; 10 bases match TRBD1. CDR1 is SGHRS, CDR2 YFSETQ, per germline. The CDR3 runs 15 residues. J gave up 8 bases and V 0 bases, and 4 bases lay outside the gene matches. The CDR3 region has the DNA TGCGCCAGCAGCTTGGAGACAGGGGGCCGGGAAAAACTGTTTTTT. As protein: CASSLETGGREKLFF.

This chain links TRBV11-2 with TRBJ2-7; D may be TRBD2 (5 bases). The CDR3 has 13 amino acids. Trimming took 0 bases from V and 11 from J, leaving 14 bases between them. CDR1 and CDR2 from the germline V gene are SGHAT and FQNNGV. The CDR3 bases are TGTGCCAGCAGCTTAGATAGGTTGAGGGAAGAGTACTTC. This sequence encodes CASSLDRLREEYF.

This clone was observed a few times. The CDR3 region has the DNA TGTGCCAGTAGTTCCTCTAGCGGCAGACACACCGGGGAGCTGTTTTTT. Translation gives CASSSSSGRHTGELFF. The chain has TRBV19 and TRBJ2-2; 7 nucleotides align to TRBD2. The CDR3 spans 16 residues. The J segment lost 3 bases and the V segment lost 5 bases, leaving 9 bases of the junction unmatched. Germline loops: CDR1 LNHDA, CDR2 SQIVND (reference sequence).

This rearrangement joins TRBV6-5 to TRBJ2-2; D is ambiguous. The CDR3 length is 14 residues. Trimming removed 4 bases at V and 4 bases at J, with 10 bases between. CDR1 and CDR2 (germline): MNHEY, SVGAGI. The CDR3 DNA is TGTGCCAGCAGTTCGCACAGCCCCACCGGGGAGCTGTTTTTT. It encodes CASSSHSPTGELFF.

V and J are TRBV15 and TRBJ2-5, with D uncertain. The CDR3 sequence is 12 residues long. The V gene lost 0 bases and the J gene lost 7 bases, with 6 bases spanning the gap. CDR1 LNHNV and CDR2 YYDKDF come from the germline V gene (reference sequence). The CDR3 region is CATSRDQMTQYF. The CDR3 DNA follows: TGTGCCACCAGCAGAGATCAGATGACCCAGTACTTC.

In regard to this clone: This same CDR3 is encoded by further DNA sequences in the sample. The chain couples TRBV5-1 to TRBJ2-5; D unclear. Trimming removed 0 bases at V and 4 bases at J, with 4 bases between. The CDR3 totals 12 residues. Germline V gene lookup returns CDR1 SGHRS and CDR2 YFSETQ. The CDR3 DNA follows: TGCGCCAGCAGCTTGGATGGAGAGACCCAGTACTTC. Protein: CASSLDGETQYF.

This chain uses TRBV11-2 with TRBJ2-3; D is possibly TRBD1 or TRBD2 (5 bases each). Trimming shortened V by 4 bases and J by 2 bases, and 13 bases separated the two germline ends. The length of the CDR3 is 15 residues. CDR1 SGHAT and CDR2 FQNNGV come from the germline V gene. CDR3 sequence (DNA): TGTGCCAGCAGCTATCGAGGGGCGAACACAGATACGCAGTATTTT. Translation gives CASSYRGANTDTQYF.

The chain joins TRBV11-2 to TRBJ2-2; the D is unclear. In germline, CDR1 is SGHAT, CDR2 FQNNGV. Trimming stripped 2 bases from V and 4 bases from J, with 2 bases between. The CDR3 is 12 residues long. Written as DNA, the CDR3 is TGTGCCAGCAGCTTATCCACCGGGGAGCTGTTTTTT. Its translation is CASSLSTGELFF.

The CDR3 reads CASSPGTRAEQYF. CDR3 bases: TGTGCCAGCTCACCTGGGACCCGGGCCGAGCAGTACTTC. The chain employs TRBV18 and TRBJ2-7; perhaps D is TRBD1 or TRBD2 (5 bases each). The V end lost 3 bases, the J end lost 6 bases, and 12 bases lay between the germline ends. This CDR3 has 13 amino acids. Per the germline V gene, CDR1 is KGHSH and CDR2 is LQKENI. The entire variable domain, with the rest obtained from reference TRBV18 and TRBJ2-7, is as follows: NAGVMQNPRHLVRRRGQEARLRCSPMKGHSHVYWYRQLPEEGLKFMVYLQKENIIDESGMPKERFSAEFPKEGPSILRIQQVVRGDSAAYFCASSPGTRAEQYFGPGTRLTVT.